A selection of T cell receptor beta chains follows, all from one sample in a study of metastatic and nonmetastatic thyroid tumors. TCRdb reprocessed the PCR reads using MiXCR. The sample lists roughly 72,000 clones, 15% to 20% occurring once. Material for sequencing was blood. The receptors here all came from a female donor with papillary thyroid cancer or a benign thyroid nodule (not recorded which). Some clones in this sample may be carry-over from other donors' samples. The CDR3 runs from the conserved cysteine through the conserved F or W. A D gene is named only where the DNA matches it firmly. Clone size is shown for a subset of rows, as once, few, many or a class of expanded clone.

j_gene: TRBJ2-7; abundance: many; v_gene: TRBV3-1; d_gene: TRBD2; CDR3aa: CASSPRDRTSDYEQYF; CDR3nt: TGTGCCAGCAGCCCGCGGGATAGGACTAGCGACTACGAGCAGTACTTC
j_gene: TRBJ2-3; abundance: few; v_gene: TRBV27; d_gene: TRBD2; CDR3aa: CASGIAGRTDTQYF; CDR3nt: TGTGCCAGCGGTATAGCGGGGAGAACAGATACGCAGTATTTT
j_gene: TRBJ1-2; abundance: many; v_gene: TRBV7-9; d_gene: -; CDR3aa: CASSYPRQPTDGYTF; CDR3nt: TGTGCCAGCAGCTATCCTAGACAACCGACAGATGGCTACACCTTC
j_gene: TRBJ2-6; abundance: -; v_gene: TRBV4-2; d_gene: TRBD1; CDR3aa: CASSQEQGAPGANVLTF; CDR3nt: TGTGCCAGCAGCCAAGAACAGGGGGCGCCTGGGGCCAACGTCCTGACTTTC
j_gene: TRBJ1-1; abundance: -; v_gene: TRBV20-1; d_gene: -; CDR3aa: CSARSPGRLTEAFF; CDR3nt: TGCAGTGCTAGAAGTCCAGGGAGGTTAACTGAAGCTTTCTTT
j_gene: TRBJ2-1; abundance: many; v_gene: TRBV13; d_gene: TRBD2; CDR3aa: CASSQSTSGYNEQFF; CDR3nt: TGTGCCAGCAGCCAATCGACTAGCGGCTATAATGAGCAGTTCTTC
j_gene: TRBJ2-3; abundance: many; v_gene: TRBV30; d_gene: -; CDR3aa: CAWGRGGARDTQYF; CDR3nt: TGTGCCTGGGGCCGTGGGGGGGCGAGAGATACGCAGTATTTT
j_gene: TRBJ1-1; abundance: -; v_gene: TRBV3-1; d_gene: -; CDR3aa: CASRSQDLNTEAFF; CDR3nt: TGTGCCAGCAGGTCTCAGGACTTGAACACTGAAGCTTTCTTT
j_gene: TRBJ1-1; abundance: -; v_gene: TRBV11-2; d_gene: TRBD1; CDR3aa: CASSPSGQGGTEAFF; CDR3nt: TGTGCCAGCAGCCCATCGGGACAGGGGGGCACTGAAGCTTTCTTT
j_gene: TRBJ2-3; abundance: many; v_gene: TRBV12-3/TRBV12-4; d_gene: -; CDR3aa: CASSQGTDTQYF; CDR3nt: TGTGCCAGCAGTCAGGGGACAGATACGCAGTATTTT
j_gene: TRBJ1-1; abundance: many; v_gene: TRBV6-1; d_gene: -; CDR3aa: CASSPRDPEAFF; CDR3nt: TGTGCCAGCAGTCCTAGGGACCCTGAAGCTTTCTTT
j_gene: TRBJ2-3; abundance: many; v_gene: TRBV29-1; d_gene: -; CDR3aa: CSVVSPAGTDTQYF; CDR3nt: TGCAGCGTTGTGTCCCCGGCCGGCACAGATACGCAGTATTTT
j_gene: TRBJ1-2; abundance: many; v_gene: TRBV30; d_gene: TRBD1; CDR3aa: CAWRTGGTTNYGYTF; CDR3nt: TGTGCCTGGAGGACAGGGGGAACCACTAACTATGGCTACACCTTC
j_gene: TRBJ1-5; abundance: -; v_gene: TRBV20-1; d_gene: TRBD1; CDR3aa: CSASLAGGLAQHF; CDR3nt: TGCAGTGCTAGTTTGGCAGGGGGATTGGCCCAGCATTTT
j_gene: TRBJ2-7; abundance: few; v_gene: TRBV10-3; d_gene: -; CDR3aa: CAISVGAADASYEQYF; CDR3nt: TGTGCCATCAGTGTAGGGGCGGCTGACGCCTCCTACGAGCAGTACTTC
j_gene: TRBJ1-5; abundance: -; v_gene: TRBV6-5; d_gene: -; CDR3aa: CASSSGVSQPQHF; CDR3nt: TGTGCCAGCAGTTCAGGGGTTAGTCAGCCCCAGCATTTT
j_gene: TRBJ2-2; abundance: -; v_gene: TRBV2; d_gene: TRBD1; CDR3aa: CASIQEGQGLNTGELFF; CDR3nt: TGTGCCAGCATCCAAGAGGGACAGGGGTTGAACACCGGGGAGCTGTTTTTT
j_gene: TRBJ2-7; abundance: many; v_gene: TRBV6-2/TRBV6-3; d_gene: -; CDR3aa: CASSYLRYEQYF; CDR3nt: TGTGCCAGCAGTTACTTAAGGTACGAGCAGTACTTC
j_gene: TRBJ1-2; abundance: -; v_gene: TRBV20-1; d_gene: -; CDR3aa: CSARDEGRQESNYGYTF; CDR3nt: TGCAGTGCTAGAGATGAAGGGCGACAGGAGAGTAACTATGGCTACACCTTC
j_gene: TRBJ2-7; abundance: few; v_gene: TRBV3-1; d_gene: -; CDR3aa: CASSSFGESRHEQYF; CDR3nt: TGTGCCAGCAGCTCTTTCGGGGAGTCCCGCCACGAGCAGTACTTC
j_gene: TRBJ2-3; abundance: many; v_gene: TRBV27; d_gene: -; CDR3aa: CASTPGPPDTQYF; CDR3nt: TGTGCCAGCACCCCCGGCCCCCCAGATACGCAGTATTTT
j_gene: TRBJ2-7; abundance: many; v_gene: TRBV9; d_gene: TRBD1; CDR3aa: CASSSLDRAEDEQYF; CDR3nt: TGTGCCAGCAGCTCCCTGGACAGGGCTGAGGACGAGCAGTACTTC
j_gene: TRBJ2-1; abundance: many; v_gene: TRBV5-4; d_gene: -; CDR3aa: CASTLHSGNDEQFF; CDR3nt: TGTGCCAGCACCCTTCATAGCGGAAATGATGAGCAGTTCTTC
j_gene: TRBJ2-7; abundance: -; v_gene: TRBV6-2/TRBV6-3; d_gene: TRBD2; CDR3aa: CASMELAGGSSYEQYF; CDR3nt: TGTGCCAGCATGGAACTAGCGGGAGGAAGCTCCTACGAGCAGTACTTC
j_gene: TRBJ2-3; abundance: many; v_gene: TRBV5-1; d_gene: -; CDR3aa: CASTFSGTTLGTDTQYF; CDR3nt: TGCGCCAGCACCTTCTCCGGGACAACCTTGGGGACGGATACGCAGTATTTT
j_gene: TRBJ2-5; abundance: many; v_gene: TRBV5-1; d_gene: TRBD1; CDR3aa: CASSFDRGPPGGAQYF; CDR3nt: TGCGCCAGCAGCTTCGACAGGGGGCCGCCAGGGGGGGCCCAGTACTTC
j_gene: TRBJ2-1; abundance: many; v_gene: TRBV6-1; d_gene: -; CDR3aa: CASSERNEQFF; CDR3nt: TGTGCCAGCAGTGAACGAAATGAGCAGTTCTTC
j_gene: TRBJ1-2; abundance: many; v_gene: TRBV11-1; d_gene: -; CDR3aa: CASSSPTVGPGDGYTF; CDR3nt: TGTGCCAGCAGCTCCCCCACGGTCGGGCCGGGTGATGGCTACACCTTC
j_gene: TRBJ1-5; abundance: many; v_gene: TRBV12-3/TRBV12-4; d_gene: TRBD1; CDR3aa: CASRADRGRSQPQHF; CDR3nt: TGTGCCAGCAGAGCCGACAGGGGGCGAAGTCAGCCCCAGCATTTT
j_gene: TRBJ2-1; abundance: few; v_gene: TRBV19; d_gene: -; CDR3aa: CASSSPGHPRDEQFF; CDR3nt: TGTGCCAGTAGCTCACCGGGACACCCCAGGGATGAGCAGTTCTTC
j_gene: TRBJ2-5; abundance: few; v_gene: TRBV20-1; d_gene: -; CDR3aa: CSARGVNSGTQYF; CDR3nt: TGCAGTGCTAGAGGGGTCAATTCAGGGACCCAGTACTTC
j_gene: TRBJ2-1; abundance: many; v_gene: TRBV30; d_gene: TRBD2; CDR3aa: CAWGPGLAGGKSYNEQFF; CDR3nt: TGTGCCTGGGGACCGGGACTAGCGGGAGGAAAATCCTACAATGAGCAGTTCTTC
j_gene: TRBJ1-2; abundance: -; v_gene: TRBV19; d_gene: -; CDR3aa: CASSIHGQGYGYTF; CDR3nt: TGTGCCAGTAGTATCCATGGGCAGGGCTATGGCTACACCTTC
j_gene: TRBJ2-7; abundance: many; v_gene: TRBV3-1; d_gene: -; CDR3aa: CASSQTGLEQYF; CDR3nt: TGTGCCAGCAGCCAAACGGGATTGGAGCAGTACTTC
j_gene: TRBJ2-7; abundance: -; v_gene: TRBV11-2; d_gene: -; CDR3aa: CASRGYLTYEQYF; CDR3nt: TGTGCCAGCAGGGGGTACCTAACCTACGAGCAGTACTTC
j_gene: TRBJ2-5; abundance: once; v_gene: TRBV11-2; d_gene: TRBD2; CDR3aa: CASSFIAGDKETQYF; CDR3nt: TGTGCCAGCAGCTTTATAGCGGGAGATAAAGAGACCCAGTACTTC
j_gene: TRBJ2-2; abundance: -; v_gene: TRBV6-6; d_gene: TRBD1; CDR3aa: CASRAGTGDTGELFF; CDR3nt: TGTGCCAGCAGAGCCGGGACAGGAGACACCGGGGAGCTGTTTTTT
j_gene: TRBJ1-1; abundance: many; v_gene: TRBV5-1; d_gene: -; CDR3aa: CASGMVTGGAEAFF; CDR3nt: TGCGCCAGCGGCATGGTGACAGGCGGGGCTGAAGCTTTCTTT
j_gene: TRBJ1-2; abundance: -; v_gene: TRBV19; d_gene: -; CDR3aa: CASIPQPGRDYGYTF; CDR3nt: TGTGCCAGTATCCCCCAACCGGGACGGGACTATGGCTACACCTTC
j_gene: TRBJ1-1; abundance: many; v_gene: TRBV27; d_gene: -; CDR3aa: CASSFGALNTEAFF; CDR3nt: TGTGCCAGCAGTTTCGGGGCCCTGAACACTGAAGCTTTCTTT
j_gene: TRBJ1-2; abundance: -; v_gene: TRBV5-1; d_gene: TRBD1; CDR3aa: CASSSGGTGTANYGYTF; CDR3nt: TGCGCCAGCAGCTCGGGGGGGACAGGGACAGCTAACTATGGCTACACCTTC
j_gene: TRBJ2-6; abundance: few; v_gene: TRBV27; d_gene: -; CDR3aa: CASSFRVSVSSGANVLTF; CDR3nt: TGTGCCAGCAGTTTTAGGGTTAGCGTTAGCTCTGGGGCCAACGTCCTGACTTTC
j_gene: TRBJ2-5; abundance: many; v_gene: TRBV20-1; d_gene: TRBD2; CDR3aa: CSADSGLAGETQYF; CDR3nt: TGCAGTGCTGATTCAGGACTAGCGGGAGAGACCCAGTACTTC
j_gene: TRBJ1-5; abundance: many; v_gene: TRBV4-1; d_gene: -; CDR3aa: CASSPGGGPQHF; CDR3nt: TGCGCCAGCAGCCCCGGAGGGGGGCCCCAGCATTTT
j_gene: TRBJ2-3; abundance: few; v_gene: TRBV2; d_gene: -; CDR3aa: CASSGEAGDTQYF; CDR3nt: TGTGCCAGCAGTGGAGAAGCTGGAGATACGCAGTATTTT
j_gene: TRBJ2-7; abundance: many; v_gene: TRBV7-9; d_gene: TRBD1; CDR3aa: CASSFKQGFPREQYF; CDR3nt: TGTGCCAGCAGCTTTAAACAGGGGTTTCCTCGCGAGCAGTACTTC
j_gene: TRBJ2-1; abundance: -; v_gene: TRBV20-1; d_gene: -; CDR3aa: CSAGPGNSGSF; CDR3nt: TGCAGTGCTGGACCAGGTAACTCGGGTTCCTTC
j_gene: TRBJ2-7; abundance: many; v_gene: TRBV6-1; d_gene: -; CDR3aa: CASSPAGTNYEQYF; CDR3nt: TGTGCCAGCAGCCCCGCAGGGACCAACTACGAGCAGTACTTC
j_gene: TRBJ2-7; abundance: many; v_gene: TRBV20-1; d_gene: TRBD2; CDR3aa: CSAFPSGRTYEQYF; CDR3nt: TGCAGTGCATTCCCTAGCGGGAGGACCTACGAGCAGTACTTC
j_gene: TRBJ2-2; abundance: many; v_gene: TRBV28; d_gene: TRBD2; CDR3aa: CASRHTSGSTGELFF; CDR3nt: TGTGCCAGCAGGCATACTAGCGGGAGTACCGGGGAGCTGTTTTTT
j_gene: TRBJ2-6; abundance: -; v_gene: TRBV7-2; d_gene: -; CDR3aa: CASSLPGAVANVLTF; CDR3nt: TGTGCCAGCAGCTTACCTGGGGCTGTGGCCAACGTCCTGACCTTC
j_gene: TRBJ2-1; abundance: -; v_gene: TRBV6-1; d_gene: TRBD2; CDR3aa: CASMTSGEAEQFF; CDR3nt: TGTGCCAGCATGACTAGCGGGGAGGCTGAGCAGTTCTTC